This T cell receptor beta chain originates from a study of vaccination and CD4 T cells after COVID-19. Regarding the study as a whole: There were relatively few convalescent patients studied, and there were no early post-infection timepoints.

Treatment given: roughly ten-day PBMC culture with coronavirus spike peptide pools or control peptides (ViraFEST assay). With regard to this clonotype: Antigen: not known.

Sequencing of the DNA from cultured CD4+ T cells was carried out with the Oncomine TCR Beta short-read assay. A single record per CDR3 protein comes from TCRdb applying MiXCR to the PCR reads. The top ten hold roughly 19% of the sample, which has 13,000 or so distinct CDR3 sequences, approximately 56% seen once. What was sequenced was CD4+ T cells from blood, cultured in vitro. This clonotype originated in a human donor who had recovered from COVID-19.

The CDR3 spells CSATAVNSYNEQFF. The CDR3 coding sequence is TGCAGTGCTACGGCCGTGAACTCCTACAATGAGCAGTTCTTC. The genes are TRBV20-1 and TRBJ2-1; no definite D call. CDR1 is DFQATT, CDR2 SNEGSKA, per germline (reference sequence). The CDR3 runs 14 residues. The germline V and J ends were trimmed by 4 bases and 0 bases, with 10 bases remaining between them.